In its sample, the clone carrying this T cell receptor (beta chain) was seen many times. Its antigen remains unidentified. The data originate from a study of human T cells and chemical hapten exposure. For the study at large: Patients got weekly scalp diphenylcyclopropenone doses over the roughly 22-week study. Minor volume differences among pooled libraries chiefly drove per-sample TCR yield variation.

MiXCR, applied by TCRdb to the RACE reads, yields one record per CDR3 protein. Of 95,000 to 130,000 distinct CDR3 sequences listed, about an eighth were seen once; the top ten hold roughly 1.5%. Time point given: patch test 1, 2 weeks after DPC sensitization. The treatment is: therapeutic diphenylcyclopropenone sensitization with weekly scalp DPC. Study-level points and caveats: Expanded TCRs produced significantly more large CDR3 similarity clusters than controls did. Patch test score showed a positive correlation with PT1 expanded TCR counts.

The material sequenced was whole blood, taken in connection with sensitization to the hapten diphenylcyclopropenone (DPC). This clonotype was obtained from a woman between 45 and 65 years old with alopecia areata. Some clones in this sample may be carry-over from other donors' samples.

CDR3 bases: TGCAGTGCTAGAGATTTGGCAGGGGGCTTGACCGGGGAGCTGTTTTTT. Translation gives CSARDLAGGLTGELFF. The chain combines TRBV20-1 with TRBJ2-2; TRBD1 matches 8 bases. The CDR3 is made up of 16 amino acids. V shed 0 bases, J shed 5 bases, and the junction held 8 bases outside the gene matches. Germline assignment: CDR1 DFQATT and CDR2 SNEGSKA (reference sequence).